This T cell receptor beta chain emerged from a study of T-cell memory formation after mild COVID-19. For the study at large: TCR clusters were mostly confined to one donor each. General study findings and limits: Among contracting clones, CD4+ were mainly CM/EM and CD8+ enriched in EMRA.

Trimming cost V 0 bases and J 4 bases, with 10 bases left between them. The CDR3 runs to 15 residues. CDR1 and CDR2 (germline): SQVTM, ANQGSEA. Comments on this clonotype: Its antigen is not identified.

5'RACE primed at constant segments yielded TCR alpha and TCR beta cDNA libraries bearing sample barcodes and UMIs. Each CDR3 protein is one row after TCRdb ran MiXCR on the 5' RACE reads. The table has nearly 110,000 distinct CDR3 sequences, around 12% seen once. The source material was PBMCs or a T cell subset sorted from them (not recorded which). The receptor was isolated from an adult woman who had mild COVID-19 (a few samples of this study predate the infection). Cell type and time point are not known. V gene TRBV29-1 combines with J gene TRBJ2-6; perhaps TRBD2 as D (5 bases). The chain's CDR3 is CSVEDQRKGANVLTF. CDR3 in DNA: TGCAGCGTTGAAGATCAGCGGAAAGGGGCCAACGTCCTGACTTTC.